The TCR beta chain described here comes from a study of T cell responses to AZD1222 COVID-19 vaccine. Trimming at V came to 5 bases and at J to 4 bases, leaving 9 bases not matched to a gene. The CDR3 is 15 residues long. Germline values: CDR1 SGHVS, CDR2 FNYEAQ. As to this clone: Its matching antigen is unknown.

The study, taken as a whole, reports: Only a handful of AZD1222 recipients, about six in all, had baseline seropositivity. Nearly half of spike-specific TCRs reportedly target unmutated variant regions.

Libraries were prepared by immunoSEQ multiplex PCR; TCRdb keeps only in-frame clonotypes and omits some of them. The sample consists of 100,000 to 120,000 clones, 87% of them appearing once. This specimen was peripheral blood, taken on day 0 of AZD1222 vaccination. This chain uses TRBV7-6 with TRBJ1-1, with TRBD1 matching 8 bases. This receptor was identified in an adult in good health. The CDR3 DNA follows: TGTGCCAGCAGCCTCCGGACAGGGTTGAGCACTGAAGCTTTCTTT. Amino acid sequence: CASSLRTGLSTEAFF.